The 32 T cell receptor beta chains presented below share a single source sample, sequenced in a study. TCRdb ran MiXCR on the RT-PCR reads and lists one entry per CDR3 protein. The sample lists hundreds of thousands of distinct CDR3 sequences, 12% to 15% seen once, with just over 3.5% in the top ten. The sequencing input was memory CD4+ T cells from blood. These receptors were taken from a female donor in good health, serving as a healthy control.

This clonotype has more than one count but fewer than ten. The rearrangement joins TRBV6-5 to TRBJ1-3; D remains ambiguous. Trimming stripped 0 bases from V and 1 base from J, with 7 bases between. The CDR3 is made up of 15 amino acids. CDR1 is MNHEY and CDR2 is SVGAGI in the germline V gene. The CDR3: CASSYSRGSGNTIYF. CDR3 in DNA: TGTGCCAGCAGTTACTCAAGAGGGTCTGGAAACACCATATATTTT.

The genes are TRBV5-1 and TRBJ1-2; D remains unclear. V dropped 0 bases and J dropped 4 bases, with 13 bases sitting between them. In germline, CDR1 is SGHRS, CDR2 YFSETQ. CDR3 size: 15 residues. This CDR3 is CASSLGGYPSYGYTF. The CDR3, as DNA: TGCGCCAGCAGCTTGGGAGGCTATCCTAGCTATGGCTACACCTTC.

The V and J genes are TRBV10-2 and TRBJ1-4; D gene unclear. The V gene's germline CDR1 is WSHSY and CDR2 SAAADI. There are 14 residues in the CDR3. V lost 6 bases and J lost 0, with 8 bases in between. The DNA for the CDR3 is TGCGCCAGCAGCAGACATCCAACTAATGAAAAACTGTTTTTT. It translates to CASSRHPTNEKLFF.

The chain combines TRBV6-5 with TRBJ2-5; the match to TRBD2 covers 9 bases. The V gene end was trimmed by 3 bases and the J gene end by 3 bases; junction bases not matched to a gene: 14. The CDR3 is made up of 18 amino acids. CDR1 and CDR2 from the germline V gene are MNHEY and SVGAGI. CDR3 protein: CASSYFSGGDPLEETQYF. CDR3 nucleotide sequence: TGTGCCAGCAGTTATTTTAGCGGGGGAGACCCTTTAGAAGAGACCCAGTACTTC.

The table lists this clonotype with a few counts. The chain recombines TRBV6-6 with TRBJ2-7, with TRBD2 identical over 7 bases. Germline CDR1 MNHNY, CDR2 SVGAGI (reference sequence). The V and J ends lost 6 bases and 0 bases, in that order; junction bases with no gene match: 8. This CDR3 spans 15 amino acids. The CDR3 DNA reads TGTGCCAGCAGACCGGGGTGGGGGGGCTCCTACGAGCAGTACTTC. Its protein product is CASRPGWGGSYEQYF.

The chain uses TRBV24-1 and TRBJ2-5, with D possibly being TRBD1 (7 bases). The V gene lost 2 bases and the J gene lost 1 base, with 16 bases spanning the gap. The CDR3 contains 17 residues. Germline values: CDR1 KGHDR, CDR2 SFDVKD. In nucleotides, the CDR3 is TGTGCCACCAGTGATTCCGGGCGGGACAGTGGCCAAGAGACCCAGTACTTC. Translating it yields CATSDSGRDSGQETQYF.

This chain uses TRBV5-5 with TRBJ1-1, with 9 nucleotides matching TRBD1. Germline CDR1 SGHKS, CDR2 YYEKEE (reference sequence). V was clipped by 0 bases and J by 7 bases; unmatched bases: 7. The CDR3 is made up of 15 amino acids. CDR3 loop: CASSLAPQGAGEAFF. The DNA of the CDR3 is TGTGCCAGCAGCTTGGCGCCACAGGGGGCGGGTGAAGCTTTCTTT.

CDR3 sequence: CASSLRDRGSTGELFF. CDR3 in DNA: TGTGCCAGCAGCTTGCGGGACAGGGGTAGCACCGGGGAGCTGTTTTTT. The V call is TRBV5-6, the J call TRBJ2-2; 10 nucleotides line up with TRBD1. The J segment lost 4 bases and the V segment lost 1 base, leaving 4 bases of the junction unmatched. Germline V gene sequence: CDR1 SGHDT, CDR2 YYEEEE. CDR3 length: 16 amino acids.

This clonotype was observed a handful of times. This chain joins TRBV2 and TRBJ1-2; 7 bases are a match to TRBD1. This CDR3 has 14 residues. Germline CDR1 and CDR2: SNHLY and FYNNEI. The V and J ends lost 6 bases and 4 bases, in that order; junction bases with no gene match: 8. For the CDR3, the DNA is TGTGCCAGCAGCCCAGGACAGGCCCTCTATGGCTACACCTTC. It specifies CASSPGQALYGYTF.

The V and J genes are TRBV12-3 or TRBV12-4 and TRBJ1-1, with D tentatively TRBD1 (6 bases). The CDR3 sequence is 14 residues long. The V and J ends lost 3 bases and 6 bases respectively, with 14 bases between them. The CDR3 nucleotides read TGTGCCAGCAGTTTGGGCCCCGGGGGCCCTGAAGCTTTCTTT. Its translation is CASSLGPGGPEAFF.

This clonotype has more than one count but fewer than ten. V and J are TRBV7-9 and TRBJ1-4, with TRBD1 as a possible D gene (5 bases). Germline V gene data show CDR1 as SEHNR and CDR2 as FQNEAQ (reference sequence). This CDR3 spans 17 amino acids. V lost 1 base and J lost 4, with 16 bases in between. The CDR3 DNA is TGTGCCAGCAGCTTAGTTGTCTCGACCGGGGGTAATGAAAAACTGTTTTTT. Protein sequence: CASSLVVSTGGNEKLFF.

This clonotype was detected only a few times. The V gene is TRBV5-4, the J gene TRBJ2-5, with D perhaps given as TRBD1 or TRBD2 (6 bases each). V dropped 2 bases and J dropped 1 base, with 12 bases sitting between them. In germline, CDR1 is SGHNT, CDR2 YYREEE (reference sequence). The CDR3 sequence is 15 residues long. CDR3 sequence: CASSFGGPSQETQYF. For the CDR3, the DNA is TGTGCCAGCAGCTTTGGGGGGCCCTCCCAAGAGACCCAGTACTTC.

This chain joins TRBV28 and TRBJ1-2; D might be TRBD1 (6 bases). This CDR3 has 14 amino acids. Germline V gene lookup returns CDR1 MDHEN and CDR2 SYDVKM. Between the trimmed V and J ends, which lost 6 bases and 5 bases, there was a span of 16 bases. The chain's CDR3 is CASRATGLSYGYTF. CDR3 in DNA: TGTGCCAGCAGGGCCACAGGGTTAAGTTATGGCTACACCTTC.

The gene calls are TRBV5-1 and TRBJ2-3; D is possibly TRBD2 (6 bases). Trimming took 2 bases from V and 0 from J, leaving 10 bases between them. CDR1 and CDR2 from the germline V gene are SGHRS and YFSETQ. The CDR3 totals 15 residues. The CDR3 here is CASSLSSESTDTQYF. CDR3 coding DNA: TGCGCCAGCAGCTTATCTAGCGAGAGCACAGATACGCAGTATTTT.

The chain is built from TRBV28 and TRBJ1-2, with D possibly matching TRBD1 (6 bases). CDR3 size: 15 residues. The germline CDR1 and CDR2 sequences are MDHEN and SYDVKM. With 5 bases removed from V and 4 bases from J, the gap between germline ends came to 17 bases. The CDR3 protein is CASSPSGGRLYGYTF. The CDR3 DNA is TGTGCCAGCAGTCCCTCGGGGGGCCGCCTCTATGGCTACACCTTC.

This clonotype was seen repeatedly, ten times or more. Relative to the germline gene, one junction end is altered; a read error may explain this. The rearrangement links TRBV5-5 to TRBJ1-4, with D possibly being TRBD1 (5 bases). CDR1 and CDR2 (germline): SGHKS, YYEKEE (reference sequence). The CDR3 contains 15 residues. The CDR3 sequence is CASSNAGGSGERLFF. In DNA, the CDR3 is TGTGCCAGCAGTAATGCCGGGGGGTCGGGAGAAAGACTGTTTTTT.

J is TRBJ2-1 and V is TRBV18; 7 positions match TRBD2. The CDR3 spans 16 residues. Trimming cost V 0 bases and J 6 bases; bases outside gene matches: 8. Per the germline V gene, CDR1 is KGHSH and CDR2 is LQKENI. For the CDR3, the DNA is TGTGCCAGCTCACCACCGACCGGGACTACCGTCAATGAGCAGTTCTTC. Translating gives CASSPPTGTTVNEQFF.

This clonotype turned up a few times. V is TRBV28 and J is TRBJ1-2; TRBD1 might be the D (5 bases). Germline-derived CDR1 and CDR2 are MDHEN and SYDVKM. The CDR3 extends over 15 amino acids. Between the trimmed V and J ends, which lost 3 bases and 8 bases, there was a span of 19 bases. This CDR3 reads CASSFPMGVLQGYTF. CDR3 DNA: TGTGCCAGCAGTTTCCCAATGGGGGTTCTACAAGGCTACACCTTC.

This clonotype was counted at least ten times. The gene calls are TRBV20-1 and TRBJ2-7; weak D call: TRBD2 (5 bases). CDR3 length: 16 amino acids. Looked up from germline, CDR1 is DFQATT and CDR2 is SNEGSKA (reference sequence). Between the trimmed V and J ends, which lost 3 bases and 2 bases, there was a span of 20 bases. The CDR3 coding sequence is TGCAGTGCTAGGGACCCTCGGACCGGGGAAGCCTACGAGCAGTACTTC. It yields the protein CSARDPRTGEAYEQYF.

The chain employs TRBV20-1 and TRBJ2-1; D is unresolved. The germline V gene encodes CDR1 DFQATT and CDR2 SNEGSKA (reference sequence). The CDR3 spans 15 residues. The V gene lost 7 bases and the J gene lost 0 bases, with 16 bases spanning the gap. The CDR3 here is CSERFGLSSYNEQFF. CDR3 DNA: TGCAGTGAACGATTCGGATTGAGCTCCTACAATGAGCAGTTCTTC.

The J gene is TRBJ2-3, the V gene TRBV7-2; D unresolved. The V end was cut by 2 bases, the J end by 2 bases, with 8 bases between. Germline CDR1 is SGHTA and CDR2 is FQGNSA. The CDR3 runs 14 residues. The CDR3 DNA is TGTGCCAGCAGCTTAACTCCGGTCACAGATACGCAGTATTTT. As protein: CASSLTPVTDTQYF.

The sample holds many counts of this clonotype. CDR3 in DNA: TGTGCCAGCAGCCGTCACTCGACAGGGGGCACAGATACGCAGTATTTT. Protein product: CASSRHSTGGTDTQYF. The chain uses TRBV6-5 and TRBJ2-3; 8 bases are shared with TRBD1. With V trimmed by 6 bases and J by 1 base, 9 bases remained unmatched. Per the germline V gene, CDR1 is MNHEY and CDR2 is SVGAGI. CDR3 length equals 16 residues.

The rearrangement links TRBV7-2 to TRBJ1-5; D possibly corresponds to TRBD1 (5 bases). The germline CDR1 and CDR2 sequences are SGHTA and FQGNSA. V lost 5 bases, J lost 7 bases, and 18 bases lay in between. This CDR3 is 15 amino acids long. The CDR3 DNA sequence: TGTGCCAGCAGCCCGGGTGGGGGGGTAAACCAGCCCCAGCATTTT. This encodes CASSPGGGVNQPQHF.

In its sample, this clonotype was seen a few times. This chain joins TRBV18 and TRBJ2-3; D might be TRBD1 or TRBD2, each matching 5 bases. There are 16 residues in the CDR3. Looked up from germline, CDR1 is KGHSH and CDR2 is LQKENI. V dropped 0 bases and J dropped 0 bases, with 10 bases sitting between them. The CDR3 loop is CASSPPRGESTDTQYF. The DNA for the CDR3 is TGTGCCAGCTCACCACCGCGAGGGGAAAGCACAGATACGCAGTATTTT.

This chain links TRBV28 with TRBJ2-7, with no clear D. The germline V gene has CDR1 MDHEN and CDR2 SYDVKM. Trimming removed 8 bases at V and 4 bases at J, with 18 bases between. The CDR3 has 14 residues. The CDR3 sequence is CASLRPGVLYEQYF. In nucleotides, the CDR3 is TGTGCCAGCTTGCGGCCGGGTGTCCTTTACGAGCAGTACTTC.

This clonotype showed up just a few times. The chain employs TRBV6-1 and TRBJ1-6; 10 bases align to TRBD1. In germline, CDR1 is MNHNS, CDR2 SASEGT. The CDR3 has 15 residues. V lost 9 bases, J lost 6 bases, and 8 bases stayed unmatched. As DNA, the CDR3 is TGTGCCAGTCTCCGGACAGGGGGTGGTAATTCACCCCTCCACTTT. It specifies CASLRTGGGNSPLHF.

The chain carries TRBV10-3 and TRBJ1-1; tentative D call: TRBD1 (5 bases). Per the germline V gene, CDR1 is ENHRY and CDR2 is SYGVKD. The germline V and J ends were trimmed by 3 bases and 4 bases, with 18 bases remaining between them. This CDR3 is 16 amino acids long. CDR3 in DNA: TGTGCCATCAGTGAACAGGTCAGGGTTCAGGGCACTGAAGCTTTCTTT. Its protein is CAISEQVRVQGTEAFF.

The table lists this clonotype with a few counts. This chain links TRBV5-1 with TRBJ2-7; 9 bases are a match to TRBD1. The V gene end was trimmed by 3 bases and the J gene end by 6 bases; junction bases not matched to a gene: 13. CDR1 SGHRS and CDR2 YFSETQ come from the germline V gene. This CDR3 has 16 amino acids. CDR3 sequence reads: CASSSLTGTGRPEQYF. CDR3 in DNA: TGCGCCAGCAGCTCTCTAACCGGGACAGGGCGTCCCGAGCAGTACTTC.

CDR3 bases: TGCGCCAGCAGCTTGCTCCCACAGGGGGCAGGAGAGACCCAGTACTTC. Its translation: CASSLLPQGAGETQYF. The chain combines TRBV5-1 with TRBJ2-5; the match to TRBD1 covers 9 bases. CDR3 length: 16 amino acids. The ends lost 1 base at V and 4 bases at J; junction bases unmatched: 8. Looked up from germline, CDR1 is SGHRS and CDR2 is YFSETQ.

The chain employs TRBV4-3 and TRBJ1-4; no reliable D call. Germline V CDR1 and CDR2: LGHNA, YSLEER. The CDR3 totals 13 residues. V was shortened by 0 bases and J by 8 bases, with 7 bases between the two germline ends. In nucleotides, the CDR3 is TGCGCCAGCAGCCAAGATGTCGAGGAAAAACTGTTTTTT. Encoded protein: CASSQDVEEKLFF.

The table lists this clonotype with many counts. The J gene is TRBJ2-3, the V gene TRBV20-1; D not certain. The CDR3 is made up of 13 amino acids. Germline V lookup: CDR1 DFQATT, CDR2 SNEGSKA (reference sequence). The V and J ends lost 0 bases and 2 bases respectively, with 6 bases between them. The CDR3 protein is CSARDSDTDTQYF. CDR3 DNA: TGCAGTGCTAGAGATTCTGACACAGATACGCAGTATTTT.

This clonotype was counted a few times. CDR3 amino acids: CASRGNGVRGGDTQYF. CDR3 DNA: TGTGCCAGCAGAGGTAACGGGGTTCGTGGGGGAGATACGCAGTATTTT. V usage is TRBV28 and J usage is TRBJ2-3; D could derive from TRBD1 or TRBD2 (5 bases each). Trimming cost V 6 bases and J 5 bases, with 21 bases left between them. CDR3 length equals 16 residues. CDR1 and CDR2 from the germline V gene are MDHEN and SYDVKM.